The source of this T cell receptor (beta chain) is a study of T cell responses to AZD1222 COVID-19 vaccine. Study results and caveats: Reports say nearly half of spike-specific TCRs go after unmutated variant regions. Females outnumbered males among donors, who were mostly white British; clonal diversity was possibly underestimated.

Assay used: immunoSEQ multiplex PCR; TCRdb lists only in-frame clones, some missing. The repertoire includes about 150,000 clones, around nine tenths of them detected once, and 5.2% sits in the top ten. Germline CDR1 reads SGHTA; CDR2 reads FQGTGA. The V and J ends lost 2 bases and 7 bases, in that order; junction bases with no gene match: 5. The CDR3 is 15 residues long. Note on this clone: The antigen is not known.

The TCR sequence derives from an adult in good health. The rearrangement uses TRBV7-3 and TRBJ1-6; 7 bases line up with TRBD1. The sample in question was peripheral blood, obtained on day 0 of AZD1222 vaccination. This CDR3 reads CASSLGGQTNSPLHF. The CDR3 bases are TGTGCCAGCAGCTTAGGGGGACAGACCAATTCACCCCTCCACTTT.